This T cell receptor beta chain is drawn from a study of OX40 agonist ivuxolimab in advanced cancers. The CDR3 is 12 residues long. Germline CDR1 and CDR2: MDHEN and SYDVKM. V lost 3 bases, J lost 6 bases, and 6 bases lay in between. Clones were read by immunoSEQ multiplex PCR, and TCRdb kept only the in-frame ones, dropping some. The sample contains tens of thousands of clones, 89% of which appear only once. The chain combines TRBV28 with TRBJ2-4; no clear D gene. The TCR originated in an adult with an advanced solid tumor such as melanoma, head and neck, liver or kidney cancer. The sequencing here drew on CD4+ or CD8+ T cells sorted from blood, taken in a trial of the OX40 agonist ivuxolimab. As DNA, the CDR3 is TGTGCCAGCAGTTTCCTCCGAAACATTCAGTACTTC. This gives the protein CASSFLRNIQYF.